The 19 T cell receptor beta chains below were found in one sample sequenced in a study of blood T cell repertoires in COVID-19. TCRdb keeps only in-frame clones here, not all; method: immunoSEQ multiplex PCR. In the table there are under 400,000 clones, around 87% of which are singletons. Sequencing input: PBMCs or T cells enriched from blood (not recorded which). These receptors were obtained from a man aged 40-55 years in a cohort exposed to, infected with or recovered from COVID-19 (not recorded which).

V and J are TRBV29-1 and TRBJ1-1; a possible D gene is TRBD1 (5 bases). Trimming pared 7 bases from V and 5 bases from J, leaving 17 bases between. CDR1 is SQVTM, CDR2 ANQGSEA, per germline. The CDR3 totals 13 residues. CDR3 loop: CSAAGQERTEAFF. CDR3 DNA sequence: TGCAGCGCAGCCGGACAAGAGAGGACTGAAGCTTTCTTT. Filled out from reference TRBV29-1 and TRBJ1-1, the complete variable domain reads SAVISQKPSRDICQRGTSLTIQCQVDSQVTMMFWYRQQPGQSLTLIATANQGSEATYESGFVIDKFPISRPNLTFSTLTVSNMSPEDSSIYLCSAAGQERTEAFFGQGTRLTVV.

V and J are TRBV5-1 and TRBJ2-1, with 14 nucleotides matching TRBD2. The CDR3 sequence is 17 residues long. With V trimmed by 0 bases and J by 8 bases, 7 bases remained unmatched. Germline V gene sequence: CDR1 SGHRS, CDR2 YFSETQ. The CDR3 bases are TGCGCCAGCAGCTTGGCGGGGACTAGCGGGAGCTGGGATGAGCAGTTCTTC. It specifies CASSLAGTSGSWDEQFF.

V gene TRBV5-1 combines with J gene TRBJ2-5; 9 bases agree with TRBD1. The germline V gene has CDR1 SGHRS and CDR2 YFSETQ. Trimming cost V 0 bases and J 3 bases; bases outside gene matches: 9. This CDR3 contains 17 residues. This CDR3 is CASSLDGTGLHEETQYF. The CDR3, as DNA: TGCGCCAGCAGCTTGGACGGGACAGGGCTGCACGAAGAGACCCAGTACTTC.

The chain recombines TRBV10-3 with TRBJ2-7; 9 positions match TRBD2. The length of the CDR3 is 16 residues. The V gene's germline CDR1 is ENHRY and CDR2 SYGVKD. V was clipped by 0 bases and J by 6 bases; unmatched bases: 9. CDR3 in amino acids: CAISESGVAGASEQYF. CDR3 DNA: TGTGCCATCAGTGAGTCAGGGGTAGCGGGAGCCTCCGAGCAGTACTTC.

This chain uses TRBV19 with TRBJ1-1; D is uncertain. The CDR3 covers 14 residues. Trimming took 4 bases from V and 4 from J, leaving 13 bases between them. Looked up from germline, CDR1 is LNHDA and CDR2 is SQIVND (reference sequence). The CDR3 loop is CASSSWSRGTEAFF. DNA of the CDR3: TGTGCCAGTAGTAGCTGGTCACGGGGCACTGAAGCTTTCTTT.

The rearrangement joins TRBV27 to TRBJ1-5, with 8 bases fitting TRBD1. V was pared by 5 bases and J by 4 bases, with 4 bases of the junction left unmatched. From germline, CDR1 is MNHEY and CDR2 SMNVEV (reference sequence). The CDR3 extends over 14 amino acids. The chain's CDR3 is CASSPRTGNQPQHF. Written as DNA, the CDR3 is TGTGCCAGCAGTCCTCGGACAGGGAATCAGCCCCAGCATTTT.

Details on this clone: The same CDR3 arises from other DNA sequences in this sample as well. The chain employs TRBV11-2 and TRBJ2-5; TRBD2 is a possible D gene (7 bases). Germline V gives CDR1 SGHAT, CDR2 FQNNGV. The CDR3 consists of 16 residues. Between the trimmed V and J ends, which lost 0 bases and 7 bases, there was a span of 18 bases. The CDR3 sequence: CASSLDRGGAGATQYF. The CDR3 DNA reads as TGTGCCAGCAGCTTAGATAGGGGAGGGGCGGGGGCGACCCAGTACTTC. Using reference TRBV11-2 and TRBJ2-5 for the parts outside the CDR3, the full variable domain is EAGVAQSPRYKIIEKRQSVAFWCNPISGHATLYWYQQILGQGPKLLIQFQNNGVVDDSQLPKDRFSAERLKGVDSTLKIQPAKLEDSAVYLCASSLDRGGAGATQYFGPGTRLLVL.

As DNA, the CDR3 is TGTGCCAGCAGCGTAGTAGGGAGCTCCTACGAGCAGTACTTC. It codes for CASSVVGSSYEQYF. The chain joins TRBV9 to TRBJ2-7; TRBD2 might be the D (5 bases). Per germline, CDR1 SGDLS and CDR2 YYNGEE. This CDR3 is built from 14 residues. The germline V and J ends were trimmed by 0 bases and 0 bases, with 7 bases remaining between them.

The V call is TRBV9, the J call TRBJ1-1; D unresolved. Per germline, CDR1 SGDLS and CDR2 YYNGEE. This CDR3 comprises 14 residues. Trimming took 2 bases from V and 1 from J, leaving 9 bases between them. CDR3 residues: CASSVATANTEAFF. The CDR3 DNA follows: TGTGCCAGCAGCGTGGCTACAGCGAACACTGAAGCTTTCTTT. Filled out from reference TRBV9 and TRBJ1-1, the complete variable domain reads DSGVTQTPKHLITATGQRVTLRCSPRSGDLSVYWYQQSLDQGLQFLIQYYNGEERAKGNILERFSAQQFPDLHSELNLSSLELGDSALYFCASSVATANTEAFFGQGTRLTVV.

The J gene is TRBJ1-1, the V gene TRBV2; D possibly corresponds to TRBD1 (6 bases). The CDR3 is 14 residues long. Looked up from germline, CDR1 is SNHLY and CDR2 is FYNNEI. Trimming took 6 bases from V and 3 from J, leaving 14 bases between them. The CDR3 DNA reads TGTGCCAGCAGCGCAGGGGCGTTGGACACTGAAGCTTTCTTT. This gives the protein CASSAGALDTEAFF.

The chain employs TRBV7-2 and TRBJ2-5; D is undetermined. Trimming left V 2 bases short and J 1 base short, with 11 bases between. Germline-derived CDR1 and CDR2 are SGHTA and FQGNSA. The CDR3 spans 15 residues. The CDR3, as DNA: TGTGCCAGCAGCTTAAATTCGGCGGTCCAAGAGACCCAGTACTTC. Its protein product is CASSLNSAVQETQYF.

The chain joins TRBV3-1 (or the pseudogene TRBV3-2) to TRBJ2-7; the match to TRBD1 covers 8 bases. In germline, CDR1 is LGHDT, CDR2 YNNKEL (reference sequence). CDR3 length equals 14 residues. J lost 5 bases, V lost 3 bases, and 6 bases had no gene match. This chain's CDR3 is CASSQGQVTNEQYF. In DNA form, the CDR3 reads TGTGCCAGCAGCCAGGGACAGGTCACCAACGAGCAGTACTTC.

This clone was detected only a few times. The CDR3 sequence: CASSSRLGMGNEQFF. The CDR3 nucleotides read TGTGCCAGCAGCTCCCGACTAGGGATGGGCAATGAGCAGTTCTTC. The V gene is TRBV9, the J gene TRBJ2-1; a possible D gene is TRBD2 (6 bases). The germline V gene has CDR1 SGDLS and CDR2 YYNGEE. The CDR3 is 15 amino acids. V lost 4 bases, J lost 6 bases, and 17 bases lay in between.

The chain employs TRBV6-6 and TRBJ2-3; TRBD2 aligns across 7 bases. The germline CDR1 and CDR2 sequences are MNHNY and SVGAGI (reference sequence). With V trimmed by 6 bases and J by 1 base, 10 bases remained unmatched. The CDR3 runs 16 residues. The CDR3 nucleotides read TGTGCCAGCAGCGCCGAGGCGGGAGCGGGCACAGATACGCAGTATTTT. Translating it yields CASSAEAGAGTDTQYF.

The chain recombines TRBV5-1 with TRBJ2-2; the D is unclear. With 0 bases removed from V and 1 base from J, the gap between germline ends came to 7 bases. CDR3 length: 15 amino acids. Germline assignment: CDR1 SGHRS and CDR2 YFSETQ. CDR3 sequence: CASSLASGNTGELFF. In DNA form, the CDR3 reads TGCGCCAGCAGCTTGGCGTCCGGGAACACCGGGGAGCTGTTTTTT.

A word on this clone: Other DNA sequences within the sample encode an identical CDR3. CDR3 coding DNA: TGCGCCAGCAGCTCCCGGGACAGAGGAACTGAAGCTTTCTTT. Encoded protein: CASSSRDRGTEAFF. The rearrangement uses TRBV5-1 and TRBJ1-1, with 7 bases identical to TRBD1. CDR3 length: 14 amino acids. V lost 3 bases to trimming and J lost 5 bases; unmatched junction nucleotides: 7. Germline values: CDR1 SGHRS, CDR2 YFSETQ.

In this sample, this clone turned up a few times. The chain joins TRBV30 to TRBJ1-2, with 8 bases matching TRBD1. J was trimmed by 4 bases and V by 4 bases; bases with no gene match: 23. Looked up from germline, CDR1 is GTSNPN and CDR2 is SVGIG (reference sequence). CDR3 length equals 19 residues. CDR3 loop: CAWTIKTRQGAKSIYGYTF. DNA for the CDR3: TGTGCCTGGACTATCAAAACTAGGCAGGGGGCTAAATCTATCTATGGCTACACCTTC.

CDR3 in amino acids: CASSQSMADVSYEQYF. The CDR3 DNA is TGTGCCAGCAGCCAATCTATGGCAGATGTCTCCTACGAGCAGTACTTC. The V call is TRBV16, the J call TRBJ2-7; no clear D. The CDR3 has 16 amino acids. Trimming left V 0 bases short and J 0 bases short, with 12 bases between. Germline CDR1 reads KGHSY; CDR2 reads FQNENV.

This clone was observed once. The chain employs TRBV29-1 and TRBJ1-1, with a weak D call TRBD1 (6 bases). CDR3 length: 13 residues. CDR1 is SQVTM, CDR2 ANQGSEA, per germline. Trimming removed 5 bases at V and 3 bases at J, with 13 bases between. The CDR3 DNA is TGCAGCGTTATCAGGGGAGGGGACACTGAAGCTTTCTTT. This sequence encodes CSVIRGGDTEAFF. The full variable domain, in which reference TRBV29-1 and TRBJ1-1 provide the parts outside the CDR3, is SAVISQKPSRDICQRGTSLTIQCQVDSQVTMMFWYRQQPGQSLTLIATANQGSEATYESGFVIDKFPISRPNLTFSTLTVSNMSPEDSSIYLCSVIRGGDTEAFFGQGTRLTVV.